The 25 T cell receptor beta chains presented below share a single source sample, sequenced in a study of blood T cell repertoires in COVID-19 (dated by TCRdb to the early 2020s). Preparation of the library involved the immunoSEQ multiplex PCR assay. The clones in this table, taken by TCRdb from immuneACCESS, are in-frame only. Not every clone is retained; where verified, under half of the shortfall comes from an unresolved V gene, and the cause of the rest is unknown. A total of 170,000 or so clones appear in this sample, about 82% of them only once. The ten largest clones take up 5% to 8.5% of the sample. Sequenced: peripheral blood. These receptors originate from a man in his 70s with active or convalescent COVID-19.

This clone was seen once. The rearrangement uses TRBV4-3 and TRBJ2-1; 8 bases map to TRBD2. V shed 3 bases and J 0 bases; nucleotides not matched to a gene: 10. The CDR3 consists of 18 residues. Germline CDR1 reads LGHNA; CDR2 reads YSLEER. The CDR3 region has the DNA TGCGCCAGCAGCCAGGACAATAGCGGGACCAGCTCCTACAATGAGCAGTTCTTC. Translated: CASSQDNSGTSSYNEQFF.

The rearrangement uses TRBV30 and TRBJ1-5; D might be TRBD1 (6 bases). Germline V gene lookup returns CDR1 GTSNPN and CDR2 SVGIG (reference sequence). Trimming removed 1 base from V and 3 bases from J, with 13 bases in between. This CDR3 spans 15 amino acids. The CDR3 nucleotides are TGTGCCTGGAGTGGGGCAGGGGCCCCCAATCAGCCCCAGCATTTT. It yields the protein CAWSGAGAPNQPQHF.

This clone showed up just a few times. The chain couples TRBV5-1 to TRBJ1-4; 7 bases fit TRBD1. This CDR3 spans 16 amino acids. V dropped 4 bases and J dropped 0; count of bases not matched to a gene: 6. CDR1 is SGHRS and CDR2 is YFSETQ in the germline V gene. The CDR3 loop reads CASSPGQTATNEKLFF. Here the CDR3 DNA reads TGCGCCAGCAGCCCGGGACAGACTGCAACTAATGAAAAACTGTTTTTT.

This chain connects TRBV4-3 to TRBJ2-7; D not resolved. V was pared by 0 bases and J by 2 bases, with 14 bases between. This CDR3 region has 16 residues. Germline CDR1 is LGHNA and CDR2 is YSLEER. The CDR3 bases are TGCGCCAGCAGCCAAGACGCGCTACCCCTCACCTACGAGCAGTACTTC. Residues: CASSQDALPLTYEQYF.

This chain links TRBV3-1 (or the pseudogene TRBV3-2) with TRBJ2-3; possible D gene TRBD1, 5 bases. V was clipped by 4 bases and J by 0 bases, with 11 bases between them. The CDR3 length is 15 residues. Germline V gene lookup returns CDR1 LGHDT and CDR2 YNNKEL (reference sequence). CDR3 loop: CASSPQGVSTDTQYF. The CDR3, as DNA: TGTGCCAGCAGCCCCCAAGGGGTGAGCACAGATACGCAGTATTTT.

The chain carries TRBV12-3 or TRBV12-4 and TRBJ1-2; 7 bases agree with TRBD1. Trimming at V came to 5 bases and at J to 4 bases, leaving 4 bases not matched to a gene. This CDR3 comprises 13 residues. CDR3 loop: CASSPGTAYGYTF. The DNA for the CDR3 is TGTGCCAGCAGTCCCGGGACAGCCTATGGCTACACCTTC.

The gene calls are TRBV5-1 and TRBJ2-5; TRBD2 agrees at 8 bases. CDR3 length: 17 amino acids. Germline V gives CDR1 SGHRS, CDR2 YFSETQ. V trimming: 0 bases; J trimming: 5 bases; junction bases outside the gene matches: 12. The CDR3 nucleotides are TGCGCCAGCAGCTTGGCGGGTAGCGGGGCCTCCCGGGAGACCCAGTACTTC. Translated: CASSLAGSGASRETQYF.

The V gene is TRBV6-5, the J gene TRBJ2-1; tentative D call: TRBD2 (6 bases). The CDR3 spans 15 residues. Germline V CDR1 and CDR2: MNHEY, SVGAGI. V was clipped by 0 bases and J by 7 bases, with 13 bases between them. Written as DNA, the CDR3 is TGTGCCAGCAGTTACTCCTGGCAGGAGGGGAATGAGCAGTTCTTC. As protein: CASSYSWQEGNEQFF.

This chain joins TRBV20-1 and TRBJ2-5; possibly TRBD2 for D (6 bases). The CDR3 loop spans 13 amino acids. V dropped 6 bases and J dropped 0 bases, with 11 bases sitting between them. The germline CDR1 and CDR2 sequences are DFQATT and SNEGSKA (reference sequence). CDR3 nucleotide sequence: TGCAGTGCCAGTCGGGAGTACCAAGAGACCCAGTACTTC. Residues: CSASREYQETQYF.

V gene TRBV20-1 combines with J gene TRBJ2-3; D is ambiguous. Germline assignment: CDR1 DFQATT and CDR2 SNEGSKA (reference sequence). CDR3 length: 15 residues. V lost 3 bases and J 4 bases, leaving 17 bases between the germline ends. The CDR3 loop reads CSASGGSDFADTQYF. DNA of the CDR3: TGCAGTGCTAGTGGTGGAAGCGATTTCGCAGATACGCAGTATTTT.

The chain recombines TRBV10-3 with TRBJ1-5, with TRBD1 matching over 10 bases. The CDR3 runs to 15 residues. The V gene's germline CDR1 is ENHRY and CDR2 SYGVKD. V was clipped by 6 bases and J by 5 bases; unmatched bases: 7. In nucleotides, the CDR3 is TGTGCCATCAGACCGTCGGACAGGGGGGATCAGCCCCAGCATTTT. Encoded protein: CAIRPSDRGDQPQHF.

The CDR3 nucleotides read TGTGCCAGCAGCTTCCGGCAGGCTAGCACAGATACGCAGTATTTT. This translates into CASSFRQASTDTQYF. V and J are TRBV7-9 and TRBJ2-3; no clear D gene. This CDR3 spans 15 amino acids. Germline V gives CDR1 SEHNR, CDR2 FQNEAQ (reference sequence). The germline V and J ends were trimmed by 3 bases and 0 bases, with 10 bases remaining between them.

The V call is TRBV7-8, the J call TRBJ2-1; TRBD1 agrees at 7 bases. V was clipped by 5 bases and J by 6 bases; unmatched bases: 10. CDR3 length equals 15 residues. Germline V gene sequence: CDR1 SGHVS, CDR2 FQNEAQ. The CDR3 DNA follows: TGTGCCAGCAGCGCGATAAGACAGGGTCTCAATGAGCAGTTCTTC. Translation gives CASSAIRQGLNEQFF.

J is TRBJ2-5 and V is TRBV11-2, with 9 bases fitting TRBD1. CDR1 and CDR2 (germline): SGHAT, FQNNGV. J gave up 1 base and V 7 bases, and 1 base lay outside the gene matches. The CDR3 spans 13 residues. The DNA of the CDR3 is TGTGCCAGCAAACAGGGGGCCCAAGAGACCCAGTACTTC. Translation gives CASKQGAQETQYF.

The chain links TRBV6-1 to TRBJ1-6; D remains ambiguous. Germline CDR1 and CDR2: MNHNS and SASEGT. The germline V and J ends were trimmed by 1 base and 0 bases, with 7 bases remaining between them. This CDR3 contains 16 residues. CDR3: CASSEESSSYNSPLHF. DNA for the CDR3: TGTGCCAGCAGTGAAGAGTCCAGCTCCTATAATTCACCCCTCCACTTT.

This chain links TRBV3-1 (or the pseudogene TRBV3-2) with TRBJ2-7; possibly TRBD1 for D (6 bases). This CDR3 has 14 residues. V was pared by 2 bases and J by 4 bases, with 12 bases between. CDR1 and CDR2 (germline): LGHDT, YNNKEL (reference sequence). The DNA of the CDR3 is TGTGCCAGCAGCCAAATGGGGGCTCGGTACGAGCAGTACTTC. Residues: CASSQMGARYEQYF.

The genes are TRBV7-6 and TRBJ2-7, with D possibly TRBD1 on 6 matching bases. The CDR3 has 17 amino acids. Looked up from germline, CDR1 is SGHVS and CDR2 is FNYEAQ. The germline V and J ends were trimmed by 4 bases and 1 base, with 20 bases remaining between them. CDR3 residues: CASSSRFRGVRSYEQYF. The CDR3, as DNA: TGTGCCAGCAGCTCCCGTTTCAGGGGAGTAAGGTCCTACGAGCAGTACTTC.

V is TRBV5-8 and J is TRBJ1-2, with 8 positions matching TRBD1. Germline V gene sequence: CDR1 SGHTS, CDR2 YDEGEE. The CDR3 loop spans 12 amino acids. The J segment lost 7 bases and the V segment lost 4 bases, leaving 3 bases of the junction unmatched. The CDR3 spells CASSRTGTGYTF. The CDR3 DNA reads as TGTGCCAGCAGCCGGACAGGGACTGGCTACACCTTC. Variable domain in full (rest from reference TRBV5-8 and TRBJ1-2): EAGVTQSPTHLIKTRGQQATLRCSPISGHTSVYWYQQALGLGLQFLLWYDEGEERNRGNFPPRFSGRQFPNYSSELNVNALELEDSALYLCASSRTGTGYTFGSGTRLTVV.

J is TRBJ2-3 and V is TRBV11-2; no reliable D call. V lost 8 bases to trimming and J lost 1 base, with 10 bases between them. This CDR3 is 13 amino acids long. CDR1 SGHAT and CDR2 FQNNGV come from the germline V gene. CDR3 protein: CASYFTGTDTQYF. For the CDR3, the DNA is TGTGCCAGCTATTTTACGGGCACAGATACGCAGTATTTT.

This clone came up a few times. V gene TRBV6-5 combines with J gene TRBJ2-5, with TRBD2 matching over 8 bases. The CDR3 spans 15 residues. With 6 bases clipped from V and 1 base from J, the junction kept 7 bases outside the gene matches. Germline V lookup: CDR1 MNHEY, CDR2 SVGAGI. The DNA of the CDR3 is TGTGCCAGCAGGACGGGAGGGCGGCCCCAAGAGACCCAGTACTTC. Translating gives CASRTGGRPQETQYF.

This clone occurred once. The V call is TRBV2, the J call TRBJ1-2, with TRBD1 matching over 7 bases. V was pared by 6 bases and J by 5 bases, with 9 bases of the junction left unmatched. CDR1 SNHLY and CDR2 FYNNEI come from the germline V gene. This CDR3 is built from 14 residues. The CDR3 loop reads CASRQPGGKYGYTF. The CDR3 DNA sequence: TGTGCCAGCAGGCAACCAGGGGGGAAATATGGCTACACCTTC.

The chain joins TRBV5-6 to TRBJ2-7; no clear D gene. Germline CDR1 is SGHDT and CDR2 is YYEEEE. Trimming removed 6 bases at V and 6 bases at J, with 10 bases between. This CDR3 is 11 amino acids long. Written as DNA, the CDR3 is TGTGCCAGCACCCTAGAAGGCGAGCAGTACTTC. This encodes CASTLEGEQYF.

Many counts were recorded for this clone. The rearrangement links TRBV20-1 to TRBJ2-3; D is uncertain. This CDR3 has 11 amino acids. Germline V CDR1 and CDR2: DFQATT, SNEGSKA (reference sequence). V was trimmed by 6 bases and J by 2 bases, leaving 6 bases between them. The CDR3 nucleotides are TGCAGTGCCCCCTCCACAGATACGCAGTATTTT. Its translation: CSAPSTDTQYF.

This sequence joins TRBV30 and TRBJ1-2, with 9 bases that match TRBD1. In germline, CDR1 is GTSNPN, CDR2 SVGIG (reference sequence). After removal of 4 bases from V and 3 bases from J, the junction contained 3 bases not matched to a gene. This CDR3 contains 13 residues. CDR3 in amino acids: CAWTTGGDYGYTF. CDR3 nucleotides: TGTGCCTGGACCACAGGGGGCGACTATGGCTACACCTTC.

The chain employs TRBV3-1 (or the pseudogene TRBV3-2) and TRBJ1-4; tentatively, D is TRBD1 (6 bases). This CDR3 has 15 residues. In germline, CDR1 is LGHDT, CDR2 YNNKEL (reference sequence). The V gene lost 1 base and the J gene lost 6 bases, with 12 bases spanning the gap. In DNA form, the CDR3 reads TGTGCCAGCAGCCAAGGGGCAGGGGTAGATGAAAAACTGTTTTTT. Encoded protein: CASSQGAGVDEKLFF.